What follows are 30 T cell receptor beta chains derived from one specimen sequenced in a study of cytomegalovirus exposure and HLA in healthy donors (dated by TCRdb to the late 2010s). The library came from the immunoSEQ multiplex PCR assay. For the multiplex PCR, a mixture combining 60 forward primers for TCR Vbeta segments and 13 reverse primers for TCR Jbeta segments was used. TCRdb's version of the immuneACCESS table is confined to in-frame rearrangements and falls short of the full clone set. An unresolved V gene accounts for under half of the shortfall where checked; the remainder is of unknown origin. In this sample the table shows around 120,000 clones, roughly 14% of which occur a single time. Together, the top ten hold 1.9% of the sample. Sequenced material: PBMCs. These TCRs come from a young woman in good health and CMV-seronegative.

This clone was seen only a few times. The rearrangement links TRBV29-1 to TRBJ2-2; 10 bases fit TRBD1. After removal of 6 bases from V and 6 bases from J, the junction contained 7 bases not matched to a gene. The CDR3 is 14 residues long. Germline CDR1 is SQVTM and CDR2 is ANQGSEA. CDR3 sequence reads: CSVRQGALAGELFF. The CDR3, as DNA: TGCAGCGTCCGACAGGGGGCGTTAGCCGGGGAGCTGTTTTTT.

The genes are TRBV5-1 and TRBJ2-5; the D gene is possibly TRBD1 (5 bases). V was trimmed by 0 bases and J by 5 bases, leaving 17 bases between them. The CDR3 loop spans 16 amino acids. CDR1 and CDR2 (germline): SGHRS, YFSETQ. The CDR3 nucleotides are TGCGCCAGCAGCTTGGCCTTAGGGCAGGGCGCGGAGACCCAGTACTTC. It specifies CASSLALGQGAETQYF. The entire variable domain, with the rest obtained from reference TRBV5-1 and TRBJ2-5, is as follows: KAGVTQTPRYLIKTRGQQVTLSCSPISGHRSVSWYQQTPGQGLQFLFEYFSETQRNKGNFPGRFSGRQFSNSRSEMNVSTLELGDSALYLCASSLALGQGAETQYFGPGTRLLVL.

The J gene is TRBJ1-1, the V gene TRBV18; TRBD1 is a possible D gene (5 bases). Per the germline V gene, CDR1 is KGHSH and CDR2 is LQKENI. This CDR3 has 16 residues. Trimming left V 1 base short and J 4 bases short, with 16 bases between. In DNA, the CDR3 is TGTGCCAGCTCACCACGGAGGGGAGGATTGGGCACTGAAGCTTTCTTT. This encodes CASSPRRGGLGTEAFF.

This clone was counted a few times. The CDR3 loop is CASSQLTGGSTGELFF. Here the CDR3 DNA reads TGTGCCAGCAGCCAATTGACAGGGGGCAGCACCGGGGAGCTGTTTTTT. The chain combines TRBV4-2 with TRBJ2-2; TRBD1 agrees at 10 bases. Trimming removed 2 bases from V and 4 bases from J; junction bases left unmatched: 4. The germline gives CDR1 LGHNA, CDR2 YNFKEQ. This CDR3 spans 16 amino acids.

The table lists this clone with a count of one. The chain joins TRBV5-1 to TRBJ2-1, with TRBD1 identical over 7 bases. Germline loops: CDR1 SGHRS, CDR2 YFSETQ. Germline trimming cut 0 bases from V and 3 bases from J; bases unmatched to any gene: 15. This CDR3 spans 19 amino acids. In DNA, the CDR3 is TGCGCCAGCAGCTTGGTACAGGGGTCCCAGGGGGTCTACTACAATGAGCAGTTCTTC. This sequence encodes CASSLVQGSQGVYYNEQFF.

This clone was detected a few times. The rearrangement links TRBV5-4 to TRBJ1-1; 8 bases match TRBD1. The germline gives CDR1 SGHNT, CDR2 YYREEE (reference sequence). The CDR3 is 13 residues long. J gave up 1 base and V 9 bases, and 5 bases lay outside the gene matches. The CDR3 loop reads CATWTGRNTEAFF. DNA of the CDR3: TGTGCCACTTGGACAGGGAGGAACACTGAAGCTTTCTTT.

This clone was observed a handful of times. This rearrangement joins TRBV28 to TRBJ2-7; 10 nucleotides align to TRBD1. Germline V gene sequence: CDR1 MDHEN, CDR2 SYDVKM. V shed 3 bases and J 4 bases; nucleotides not matched to a gene: 3. CDR3 size: 14 residues. Here the CDR3 reads CASSFSDRGYEQYF. CDR3 bases: TGTGCCAGCAGTTTTTCGGACAGGGGGTACGAGCAGTACTTC.

CDR3 DNA: TGTGCCAGCAGCCCCCGGGACAGGGGTCGCACAGATACGCAGTATTTT. Amino acid sequence: CASSPRDRGRTDTQYF. This sequence joins TRBV7-8 and TRBJ2-3; 10 bases agree with TRBD1. The germline gives CDR1 SGHVS, CDR2 FQNEAQ. The CDR3 is 16 amino acids. Trimming removed 5 bases from V and 1 base from J; junction bases left unmatched: 6. Complete variable domain (other parts from reference TRBV7-8 and TRBJ2-3): GAGVSQSPRYKVAKRGQDVALRCDPISGHVSLFWYQQALGQGPEFLTYFQNEAQLDKSGLPSDRFFAERPEGSVSTLKIQRTQQEDSAVYLCASSPRDRGRTDTQYFGPGTRLTVL.

This clone was counted between two and nine times. The chain is built from TRBV6-4 and TRBJ2-1; TRBD2 matches at 10 bases. CDR1 and CDR2 from the germline V gene are MRHNA and SNTAGT. CDR3 size: 16 residues. With 4 bases clipped from V and 3 bases from J, the junction kept 6 bases outside the gene matches. The CDR3 protein is CASSALAGGSYNEQFF. The DNA for the CDR3 is TGTGCCAGCAGTGCCTTAGCGGGGGGAAGCTACAATGAGCAGTTCTTC.

The rearrangement joins TRBV7-2 to TRBJ2-3; D is possibly TRBD2 (7 bases). The CDR3 runs to 15 residues. Between the trimmed V and J ends, which lost 1 base and 3 bases, there was a span of 11 bases. From germline, CDR1 is SGHTA and CDR2 FQGNSA. CDR3 amino acids: CASSLGGGRTDTQYF. In nucleotides, the CDR3 is TGTGCCAGCAGCTTAGGGGGGGGGCGGACAGATACGCAGTATTTT.

The table lists this clone with a few counts. CDR3 nucleotide sequence: TGTGCCAGCAGTTTAAGAGCGGGAGGCCTCTACAATGAGCAGTTCTTC. It encodes CASSLRAGGLYNEQFF. This chain links TRBV28 with TRBJ2-1; 9 nucleotides line up with TRBD2. Looked up from germline, CDR1 is MDHEN and CDR2 is SYDVKM. This CDR3 is built from 16 residues. The V segment lost 2 bases and the J segment 3 bases; nucleotides outside the gene matches: 5.

This clone was seen only a few times. The genes are TRBV7-9 and TRBJ1-4; D gene uncertain. The germline V gene encodes CDR1 SEHNR and CDR2 FQNEAQ (reference sequence). V lost 5 bases to trimming and J lost 3 bases, with 10 bases between them. The CDR3 contains 14 residues. The CDR3 DNA follows: TGTGCCAGCAGCCCTGGGGAGTCTAATGAAAAACTGTTTTTT. It specifies CASSPGESNEKLFF.

Only a few counts were recorded for this clone. The J gene is TRBJ2-3, the V gene TRBV11-2; no clear D. This CDR3 contains 15 residues. The V end was cut by 2 bases, the J end by 4 bases, with 13 bases between. The germline CDR1 and CDR2 sequences are SGHAT and FQNNGV. CDR3 bases: TGTGCCAGCAGCTTAAGGAATTTGGCGGCAGATACGCAGTATTTT. Translating it yields CASSLRNLAADTQYF.

This clone has more than one count but fewer than ten. This chain uses TRBV7-6 with TRBJ1-4; TRBD1 aligns across 8 bases. The CDR3 totals 14 residues. Germline-derived CDR1 and CDR2 are SGHVS and FNYEAQ. Unmatched junction bases numbered 0, after V lost 1 base and J lost 5 bases. CDR3 amino acids: CASSLGTGNEKLFF. CDR3 sequence (DNA): TGTGCCAGCAGCTTAGGGACAGGGAATGAAAAACTGTTTTTT.

This clone was observed a handful of times. The gene calls are TRBV6-1 and TRBJ2-2; D is unclear. Germline-derived CDR1 and CDR2 are MNHNS and SASEGT. The CDR3 runs 14 residues. V was pared by 4 bases and J by 2 bases, with 8 bases between. The chain's CDR3 is CASSVVRNTGELFF. The CDR3 bases are TGTGCCAGCAGTGTCGTCCGTAACACCGGGGAGCTGTTTTTT.

The chain has TRBV7-2 and TRBJ2-3, with 7 bases matching TRBD1. The V gene's germline CDR1 is SGHTA and CDR2 FQGNSA. This CDR3 is built from 15 residues. V lost 3 bases and J lost 2; bases outside the gene matches: 5. The CDR3 nucleotides read TGTGCCAGCAGCTTGAGGGGGCTGGACACAGATACGCAGTATTTT. It is translated as CASSLRGLDTDTQYF.

The chain uses TRBV7-3 and TRBJ1-3; possible D gene TRBD1, 5 bases. Germline values: CDR1 SGHTA, CDR2 FQGTGA. The length of the CDR3 is 15 residues. V lost 8 bases to trimming and J lost 0 bases, with 14 bases between them. CDR3 sequence: CASADSIHSGNTIYF. The CDR3 nucleotides read TGTGCCAGCGCTGACAGTATACACTCTGGAAACACCATATATTTT.

The chain links TRBV7-9 to TRBJ1-4; 8 nucleotides match TRBD1. The CDR3 totals 14 residues. The germline V gene encodes CDR1 SEHNR and CDR2 FQNEAQ (reference sequence). The V and J ends lost 5 bases and 4 bases, in that order; junction bases with no gene match: 3. CDR3 coding DNA: TGTGCCAGCAGCCGGGGACAGGATAATGAAAAACTGTTTTTT. The encoded protein is CASSRGQDNEKLFF.

This chain connects TRBV9 to TRBJ2-7; possibly TRBD1 for D (6 bases). The germline V gene encodes CDR1 SGDLS and CDR2 YYNGEE. The CDR3 has 14 residues. V was pared by 0 bases and J by 6 bases, with 13 bases between. CDR3 coding DNA: TGTGCCAGCAGCGTAGGGACAGCCTCCGCCGAGCAGTACTTC. Translation gives CASSVGTASAEQYF.

This chain uses TRBV28 with TRBJ1-2; 9 nucleotides agree with TRBD1. The V and J ends lost 2 bases and 8 bases, in that order; junction bases with no gene match: 6. There are 14 residues in the CDR3. Germline V gene lookup returns CDR1 MDHEN and CDR2 SYDVKM. The CDR3 region has the DNA TGTGCCAGCAGTTTACAGGACAGGGGCCGCGGCTACACCTTC. This codes for CASSLQDRGRGYTF.

The chain joins TRBV2 to TRBJ1-1, with D perhaps matching TRBD1 (5 bases). CDR1 and CDR2 from the germline V gene are SNHLY and FYNNEI. The CDR3 is made up of 14 amino acids. Trimming shortened V by 10 bases and J by 2 bases, and 17 bases separated the two germline ends. The CDR3 coding sequence is TGTGCCATCACCCCGGGGGGAACTAACACTGAAGCTTTCTTT. Its translation is CAITPGGTNTEAFF.

V is TRBV6-1 and J is TRBJ2-7; TRBD2 matches at 8 bases. Germline V gene sequence: CDR1 MNHNS, CDR2 SASEGT. Trimming removed 2 bases from V and 3 bases from J; junction bases left unmatched: 12. The CDR3 runs to 17 residues. Here the CDR3 DNA reads TGTGCCAGCAGTGAAAGGCTGGGACGGGGGGGCCTCTACGAGCAGTACTTC. Translating gives CASSERLGRGGLYEQYF.

This rearrangement joins TRBV2 to TRBJ2-5, with TRBD1 matching over 9 bases. The V gene's germline CDR1 is SNHLY and CDR2 FYNNEI. V dropped 6 bases and J dropped 3; count of bases not matched to a gene: 5. The CDR3 loop spans 14 amino acids. The CDR3 sequence is CASSPGTGKETQYF. The DNA for the CDR3 is TGTGCCAGCAGCCCCGGGACAGGGAAAGAGACCCAGTACTTC.

The chain is built from TRBV7-2 and TRBJ1-1; no definite D call. The CDR3 is 14 amino acids. V was trimmed by 2 bases and J by 6 bases, leaving 13 bases between them. CDR1 and CDR2 (germline): SGHTA, FQGNSA. The DNA of the CDR3 is TGTGCCAGCAGCTTACTGGGTATGGGAGCTGAAGCTTTCTTT. It encodes CASSLLGMGAEAFF. Full variable domain (rest looked up from reference TRBV7-2 and TRBJ1-1): GAGVSQSPSNKVTEKGKDVELRCDPISGHTALYWYRQSLGQGLEFLIYFQGNSAPDKSGLPSDRFSAERTGGSVSTLTIQRTQQEDSAVYLCASSLLGMGAEAFFGQGTRLTVV.

The rearrangement joins TRBV25-1 to TRBJ1-6; 10 bases match TRBD1. This CDR3 spans 15 amino acids. The V gene's germline CDR1 is MGHDK and CDR2 SYGVNS. J gave up 7 bases and V 2 bases, and 2 bases lay outside the gene matches. CDR3 sequence reads: CASSEMTGGNSPLHF. The CDR3 nucleotides read TGTGCCAGCAGTGAAATGACAGGGGGCAATTCACCCCTCCACTTT.

The V call is TRBV7-6, the J call TRBJ2-6; possible D gene TRBD1, 7 bases. This CDR3 comprises 16 residues. V lost 5 bases, J lost 0 bases, and 11 bases lay in between. Germline-derived CDR1 and CDR2 are SGHVS and FNYEAQ. CDR3 loop: CASSPRDSSGANVLTF. CDR3 coding DNA: TGTGCCAGCAGCCCGCGGGACAGCTCTGGGGCCAACGTCCTGACTTTC.

The chain uses TRBV30 and TRBJ1-2, with a weak D call TRBD1 (6 bases). Trimming took off 3 bases at V and 3 bases at J, with 11 bases between the two ends. The V gene's germline CDR1 is GTSNPN and CDR2 SVGIG (reference sequence). The CDR3 has 13 amino acids. CDR3 protein: CAWRGDTHYGYTF. The CDR3 nucleotides are TGTGCCTGGAGGGGGGACACCCACTATGGCTACACCTTC.

CDR3 sequence reads: CASSRLAGSTDTQYF. The CDR3, as DNA: TGTGCCAGCAGCCGTCTAGCCGGGAGCACAGATACGCAGTATTTT. This rearrangement joins TRBV2 to TRBJ2-3, with a tentative D call TRBD2 (5 bases). There are 15 residues in the CDR3. Germline V gives CDR1 SNHLY, CDR2 FYNNEI. V shed 6 bases and J shed 0 bases, with 13 bases lying between them.

This clone was picked up a small number of times. V and J are TRBV27 and TRBJ1-1; D remains ambiguous. Germline V lookup: CDR1 MNHEY, CDR2 SMNVEV (reference sequence). The CDR3 is 13 residues long. The V and J ends lost 6 bases and 4 bases respectively, with 12 bases between them. The CDR3 nucleotides read TGTGCCAGCAGCCTTACCGGGGTCACTGAAGCTTTCTTT. Its protein is CASSLTGVTEAFF.

V gene TRBV4-3 combines with J gene TRBJ1-2; TRBD1 matches at 8 bases. Germline V gene data show CDR1 as LGHNA and CDR2 as YSLEER. The CDR3 is made up of 14 amino acids. Trimming removed 0 bases from V and 8 bases from J; junction bases left unmatched: 5. CDR3 in amino acids: CASSQDRGRGGYTF. CDR3 in DNA: TGCGCCAGCAGCCAAGACAGGGGGCGCGGGGGCTACACCTTC.